This entry lists 10 T cell receptor beta chains sequenced from one sample in a study of blood T cell repertoires in COVID-19 (dated by TCRdb to the early 2020s). Library preparation was by the immunoSEQ multiplex PCR assay. TCRdb provides this immuneACCESS table in a form limited to in-frame rearrangements. Some clones are lacking; in checked studies, under half of them reflect an unresolved V gene, and why the rest are absent is not known. The sample has around 150,000 clones on record, roughly 87% of them singletons. The ten largest clones represent 3.5% to 4.5% of the sample. What was sequenced was peripheral blood. All receptors derive from a woman in her sixties or seventies with active or convalescent COVID-19.

The chain links TRBV5-1 to TRBJ2-5; TRBD2 is a possible D gene (6 bases). This CDR3 spans 15 amino acids. V was trimmed by 4 bases and J by 6 bases, leaving 19 bases between them. Germline V gene sequence: CDR1 SGHRS, CDR2 YFSETQ. This CDR3 reads CASSPEGGGAKTQYF. The CDR3 DNA sequence: TGCGCCAGCAGCCCCGAGGGTGGAGGGGCGAAGACCCAGTACTTC.

The chain is built from TRBV7-2 and TRBJ1-5; TRBD1 agrees at 7 bases. The junction had 10 bases not matched to a gene; V was cut back by 2 bases and J by 6 bases. CDR1 and CDR2 (germline): SGHTA, FQGNSA. CDR3 length: 16 amino acids. CDR3 nucleotide sequence: TGTGCCAGCAGCTTACCTATGACAGGGACGGGTCAGCCCCAGCATTTT. Its translation: CASSLPMTGTGQPQHF.

This clone was detected only a few times. This chain links TRBV7-2 with TRBJ1-6; tentatively, D is TRBD1 (6 bases). V was trimmed by 5 bases and J by 7 bases, leaving 15 bases between them. The CDR3 has 15 residues. CDR1 SGHTA and CDR2 FQGNSA come from the germline V gene. The CDR3 bases are TGTGCCAGCAGCCAGAACAGGGTAGACAATTCACCCCTCCACTTT. It yields the protein CASSQNRVDNSPLHF.

CDR3 bases: TGCGCCAGCAGCCAAGATATGTCCGAGCAGTACTTC. Amino acids: CASSQDMSEQYF. The chain carries TRBV4-3 and TRBJ2-7; no firm D call. CDR1 and CDR2 (germline): LGHNA, YSLEER. With 0 bases removed from V and 6 bases from J, the gap between germline ends came to 6 bases. The CDR3 sequence is 12 residues long.

CDR3 sequence reads: CASSSTSGGTRNYEQYF. In DNA, the CDR3 is TGTGCCAGCAGCTCAACTAGCGGGGGGACCCGGAACTACGAGCAGTACTTC. The V call is TRBV7-8, the J call TRBJ2-7; 12 nucleotides line up with TRBD2. V gave up 4 bases and J gave up 3 bases; unmatched junction bases: 10. The CDR3 extends over 17 amino acids. The germline V gene has CDR1 SGHVS and CDR2 FQNEAQ. Variable domain in full (rest from reference TRBV7-8 and TRBJ2-7): GAGVSQSPRYKVAKRGQDVALRCDPISGHVSLFWYQQALGQGPEFLTYFQNEAQLDKSGLPSDRFFAERPEGSVSTLKIQRTQQEDSAVYLCASSSTSGGTRNYEQYFGPGTRLTVT.

J is TRBJ2-3 and V is TRBV19, with 7 bases identical to TRBD2. Trimming removed 5 bases from V and 2 bases from J; junction bases left unmatched: 7. CDR1 and CDR2 (germline): LNHDA, SQIVND (reference sequence). The CDR3 spans 15 residues. CDR3 protein: CASSSQSGVTDTQYF. CDR3 sequence (DNA): TGTGCCAGTAGTTCTCAAAGCGGGGTCACAGATACGCAGTATTTT.

The chain employs TRBV5-4 and TRBJ1-2; 9 positions agree with TRBD1. Germline V gene lookup returns CDR1 SGHNT and CDR2 YYREEE (reference sequence). This CDR3 has 16 amino acids. V was pared by 2 bases and J by 1 base, with 6 bases of the junction left unmatched. This CDR3 is CASSLGTGTFNYGYTF. The DNA for the CDR3 is TGTGCCAGCAGCTTAGGGACAGGGACTTTTAACTATGGCTACACCTTC.

Remarks on this clone: One end of the junction is discordant with germline, which a read error may explain. V is TRBV7-7 and J is TRBJ2-3, with a weak D call TRBD1 (6 bases). The CDR3 length is 15 residues. Germline V gene data show CDR1 as SSHAT and CDR2 as FNYEAQ (reference sequence). The CDR3 nucleotides read TGTGCTAGCAGCGCAGGGGATGGGGGCACAGATACGCAGTATTTT. Amino acids: CASSAGDGGTDTQYF.

V gene TRBV5-1 combines with J gene TRBJ2-5; 7 nucleotides line up with TRBD1. The ends lost 5 bases at V and 2 bases at J; junction bases unmatched: 9. Germline V gene sequence: CDR1 SGHRS, CDR2 YFSETQ. The CDR3 has 15 amino acids. CDR3 region: CASSKPPGQQETQYF. The CDR3 nucleotides read TGCGCCAGCAGTAAACCCCCGGGACAGCAAGAGACCCAGTACTTC.

The V call is TRBV30, the J call TRBJ2-7; D gene ambiguous. The germline CDR1 and CDR2 sequences are GTSNPN and SVGIG (reference sequence). Trimming took 4 bases from V and 3 from J, leaving 7 bases between them. The CDR3 has 11 amino acids. The CDR3 sequence is CAWKFSYEQYF. In DNA form, the CDR3 reads TGTGCCTGGAAATTTAGCTACGAGCAGTACTTC.